This note documents a single TCR beta chain sequence. Antigen unknown. This specimen comes from a study of T-cell memory formation after mild COVID-19. Notes on the study in general: Clones shrinking between day 15 and 85 showed a balanced CD4/CD8 split, and those that grew later tilted toward CD4+. Mainly in CM and EM were contracting CD4+ clones; CD8+ were in EMRA.

V was shortened by 3 bases and J by 4 bases, with 12 bases between the two germline ends. Germline loops: CDR1 KGHSH, CDR2 LQKENI. The CDR3 covers 14 residues. TCRdb fed the 5' RACE reads into MiXCR, producing one record per CDR3 protein. The data show about 270,000 distinct CDR3 sequences, around 15% seen once. The clonotype was recovered from a man aged 18 to 29 who had mild COVID-19 (a few samples of this study predate the infection). Cell type and time point are not known. The chain joins TRBV18 to TRBJ1-2; no definite D call. Sequencing was done on a sample of PBMCs or a T cell subset sorted from them (not recorded which). The CDR3 spells CASSPFQKIYGYTF. Here the CDR3 DNA reads TGTGCCAGCTCACCGTTTCAAAAGATCTATGGCTACACCTTC.